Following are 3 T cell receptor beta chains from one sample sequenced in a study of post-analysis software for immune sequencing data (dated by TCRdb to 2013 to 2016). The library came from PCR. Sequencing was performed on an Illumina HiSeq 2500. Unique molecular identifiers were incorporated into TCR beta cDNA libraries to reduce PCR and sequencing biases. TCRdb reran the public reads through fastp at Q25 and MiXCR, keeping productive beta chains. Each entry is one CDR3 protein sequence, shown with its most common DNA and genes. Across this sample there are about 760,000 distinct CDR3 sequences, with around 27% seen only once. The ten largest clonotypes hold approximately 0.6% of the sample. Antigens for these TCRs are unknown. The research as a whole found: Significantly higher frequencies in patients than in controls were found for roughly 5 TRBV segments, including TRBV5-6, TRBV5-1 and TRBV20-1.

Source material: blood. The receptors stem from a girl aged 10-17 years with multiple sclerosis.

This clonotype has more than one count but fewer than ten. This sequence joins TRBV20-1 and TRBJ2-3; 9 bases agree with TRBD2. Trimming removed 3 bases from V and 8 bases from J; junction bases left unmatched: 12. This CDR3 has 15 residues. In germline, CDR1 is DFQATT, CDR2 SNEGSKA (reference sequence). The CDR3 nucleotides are TGCAGTGCTAGGGGACCTAGCGGGGCGAGAATTACGCAGTATTTT. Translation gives CSARGPSGARITQYF.

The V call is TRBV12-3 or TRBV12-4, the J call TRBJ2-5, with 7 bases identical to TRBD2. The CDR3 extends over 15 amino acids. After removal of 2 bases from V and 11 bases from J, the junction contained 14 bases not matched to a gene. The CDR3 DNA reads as TGTGCCAGCAGTTTATTTTCTAGCGGACACCGACAGCAGTACTTC. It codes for CASSLFSSGHRQQYF.

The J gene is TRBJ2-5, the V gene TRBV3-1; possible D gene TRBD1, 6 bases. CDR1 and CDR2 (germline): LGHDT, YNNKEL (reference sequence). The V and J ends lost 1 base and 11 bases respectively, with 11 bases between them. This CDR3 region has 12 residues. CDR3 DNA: TGTGCCAGCAGCCAAGGAGGGGGATCGCAGTACTTC. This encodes CASSQGGGSQYF.